A single sample gave rise to the 17 T cell receptor beta chains below, sequenced in a study of neoadjuvant anti-PD-1 for oral cavity cancer. The data were produced by immunoSEQ multiplex PCR, yet TCRdb's version contains in-frame clones alone and is incomplete. This sample yields some 66,000 clones, of which around 88% are seen a single time; nearly 3.5% belongs to the top ten. Material: PBMCs, obtained before nivolumab (anti-PD-1) treatment. The source of these receptors is a person aged 35 to 85 with oral cavity squamous cell carcinoma.

The rearrangement uses TRBV6-1 and TRBJ2-1, with TRBD2 matching over 9 bases. The CDR3 spans 16 residues. Germline V gene sequence: CDR1 MNHNS, CDR2 SASEGT. Trimming took 2 bases from V and 5 from J; bases not matched to a gene: 7. CDR3: CASSEFAGGANNEQFF. Here the CDR3 DNA reads TGTGCCAGCAGTGAATTCGCGGGGGGGGCAAACAATGAGCAGTTCTTC.

V gene TRBV7-3 combines with J gene TRBJ2-2; D unclear. There are 15 residues in the CDR3. The germline CDR1 and CDR2 sequences are SGHTA and FQGTGA. Trimming took 2 bases from V and 0 from J, leaving 7 bases between them. The CDR3 nucleotides read TGTGCCAGCAGCTTAGTCGGATCGAACACCGGGGAGCTGTTTTTT. Its protein is CASSLVGSNTGELFF.

The chain uses TRBV19 and TRBJ2-3, with unresolved D. V lost 6 bases to trimming and J lost 0 bases, with 4 bases between them. Germline V gives CDR1 LNHDA, CDR2 SQIVND (reference sequence). This CDR3 region has 12 residues. In nucleotides, the CDR3 is TGTGCCAGTAGCCCAAGCACAGATACGCAGTATTTT. Its protein is CASSPSTDTQYF.

This chain connects TRBV29-1 to TRBJ1-1, with D possibly matching TRBD1 (5 bases). The CDR3 covers 12 residues. V was pared by 6 bases and J by 4 bases, with 12 bases between. In germline, CDR1 is SQVTM, CDR2 ANQGSEA. The CDR3 protein is CSVRDSSTEAFF. The CDR3 coding sequence is TGCAGCGTAAGAGACAGTTCCACTGAAGCTTTCTTT.

This clone was seen more than once but under ten times. The chain combines TRBV6-4 with TRBJ2-3; the D call may be TRBD1 or TRBD2 (5 bases each). The germline CDR1 and CDR2 sequences are MRHNA and SNTAGT. V lost 7 bases, J lost 1 base, and 21 bases lay in between. The CDR3 length is 17 residues. In DNA, the CDR3 is TGTGCCAGCAATCCCGGGACGGCCGGATCGGGCACAGATACGCAGTATTTT. It translates to CASNPGTAGSGTDTQYF.

This clone is a singleton in its sample. The chain combines TRBV5-1 with TRBJ2-1; no clear D. The CDR3 runs 11 residues. Germline loops: CDR1 SGHRS, CDR2 YFSETQ. V dropped 3 bases and J dropped 7 bases, with 5 bases sitting between them. The CDR3, as DNA: TGCGCCAGCAGCTCCCATAATGAGCAGTTCTTC. Translation: CASSSHNEQFF.

The chain couples TRBV19 to TRBJ1-2; perhaps TRBD1 as D (6 bases). CDR1 is LNHDA and CDR2 is SQIVND in the germline V gene (reference sequence). This CDR3 spans 14 amino acids. Trimming took off 3 bases at V and 2 bases at J, with 10 bases between the two ends. In nucleotides, the CDR3 is TGTGCCAGTAGTATTCCGGGACAAAACTATGGCTACACCTTC. Protein: CASSIPGQNYGYTF. Using reference TRBV19 and TRBJ1-2 for the parts outside the CDR3, the full variable domain is DGGITQSPKYLFRKEGQNVTLSCEQNLNHDAMYWYRQDPGQGLRLIYYSQIVNDFQKGDIAEGYSVSREKKESFPLTVTSAQKNPTAFYLCASSIPGQNYGYTFGSGTRLTVV.

The rearrangement links TRBV10-3 to TRBJ2-3, with D maybe TRBD2 (5 bases). The ends were cut back, 3 bases at V and 2 bases at J, with 12 bases in the middle. Per the germline V gene, CDR1 is ENHRY and CDR2 is SYGVKD. The length of the CDR3 is 15 residues. The CDR3 sequence is CAISDRTRYTDTQYF. In DNA, the CDR3 is TGTGCCATCAGTGACCGTACTAGGTACACAGATACGCAGTATTTT.

The chain links TRBV7-9 to TRBJ2-5, with 11 bases that match TRBD2. The CDR3 covers 16 residues. Per germline, CDR1 SEHNR and CDR2 FQNEAQ (reference sequence). The junction had 4 bases not matched to a gene; V was cut back by 2 bases and J by 2 bases. The DNA of the CDR3 is TGTGCCAGCAGCTTACGTCTAGCGGGGGGTCAAGAGACCCAGTACTTC. It specifies CASSLRLAGGQETQYF.

The chain couples TRBV7-9 to TRBJ2-5; 7 nucleotides align to TRBD2. CDR3 length equals 15 residues. Per germline, CDR1 SEHNR and CDR2 FQNEAQ (reference sequence). The trim removed 1 base at V and 1 base at J, leaving 3 bases unmatched. The CDR3 here is CASSLVAGVQETQYF. CDR3 DNA sequence: TGTGCCAGCAGCTTAGTGGCGGGGGTCCAAGAGACCCAGTACTTC.

This clone was recorded once. The chain is built from TRBV2 and TRBJ2-2, with 7 positions matching TRBD1. This CDR3 has 15 amino acids. The germline CDR1 and CDR2 sequences are SNHLY and FYNNEI. After removal of 7 bases from V and 0 bases from J, the junction contained 5 bases not matched to a gene. CDR3 loop: CASNRDRANTGELFF. The DNA for the CDR3 is TGTGCCAGCAATAGGGACAGAGCGAACACCGGGGAGCTGTTTTTT.

This chain uses TRBV7-3 with TRBJ1-1, with D perhaps TRBD1 (5 bases). CDR3 size: 15 residues. Trimming left V 5 bases short and J 3 bases short, with 16 bases between. CDR1 and CDR2 from the germline V gene are SGHTA and FQGTGA. CDR3 DNA sequence: TGTGCCAGCAGCCACGCAGCGAGAGGGGACACTGAAGCTTTCTTT. Protein sequence: CASSHAARGDTEAFF.

This clone was observed a few times. This chain connects TRBV30 to TRBJ2-1; D possibly corresponds to TRBD2 (6 bases). This CDR3 is 13 amino acids long. Germline values: CDR1 GTSNPN, CDR2 SVGIG (reference sequence). V gave up 5 bases and J gave up 1 base, with 9 bases separating them. In DNA form, the CDR3 reads TGTGCCTGGGCCGCGGGGTCCTACAATGAGCAGTTCTTC. This encodes CAWAAGSYNEQFF.

The rearrangement joins TRBV28 to TRBJ2-7, with 8 positions matching TRBD1. Trimming removed 3 bases from V and 5 bases from J; junction bases left unmatched: 6. Germline CDR1 reads MDHEN; CDR2 reads SYDVKM. The CDR3 length is 14 residues. Here the CDR3 DNA reads TGTGCCAGCAGTTTCGAACAGGGGGTCAACGAGCAGTACTTC. Its translation is CASSFEQGVNEQYF.

V gene TRBV13 combines with J gene TRBJ2-5; D ambiguous. The germline V gene encodes CDR1 PRHDT and CDR2 FYEKMQ (reference sequence). This CDR3 comprises 13 residues. V dropped 0 bases and J dropped 7 bases, with 9 bases sitting between them. CDR3 nucleotides: TGTGCCAGCAGCTTAGGTCTTGTGGGGACCCAGTACTTC. This encodes CASSLGLVGTQYF.

This clone was seen a single time. This sequence joins TRBV5-1 and TRBJ1-2; D unresolved. V shed 5 bases and J shed 0 bases, with 11 bases lying between them. The CDR3 is made up of 14 amino acids. Looked up from germline, CDR1 is SGHRS and CDR2 is YFSETQ. CDR3 sequence reads: CASSSDATNYGYTF. The CDR3 DNA is TGCGCCAGCAGTTCGGACGCAACTAACTATGGCTACACCTTC.

This chain joins TRBV7-8 and TRBJ2-7, with D possibly matching TRBD2 (5 bases). There are 15 residues in the CDR3. The germline V gene has CDR1 SGHVS and CDR2 FQNEAQ. The germline V and J ends were trimmed by 2 bases and 0 bases, with 11 bases remaining between them. CDR3 bases: TGTGCCAGCAGCTTAAGGCGACTAACCTCCTACGAGCAGTACTTC. Translating it yields CASSLRRLTSYEQYF.